This TCR beta chain came from a study of T cell repertoires in cytomegalovirus infection (dated by TCRdb to between 2018 and 2021). About the investigation overall: Donor HLA type was relevant to the analysis, as public TCR beta signatures indicated carriage of CMV infection together with the matching HLA type.

Overall study results and their limits: The ex vivo response was dominated by HLA-C-restricted CMV-specific TCR beta clonotypes, which also provided the single most frequent clonotype in two of eight donors. Carriers of CMV infection plus the relevant HLA type were discriminated by the cumulative frequency of public TCR beta family members in the study cohort and in an independent 352-donor cohort.

The instrument was an Illumina HiSeq 1500. TCRdb trimmed public reads at Q25 via fastp, called clones via MiXCR and kept in-frame beta chains. Here each entry gathers all rows of one CDR3 protein and keeps the most common genes and DNA. The sample records around 190,000 distinct CDR3 sequences, around 14% of which are singletons. The top ten hold more than 20% of the sample. About this clonotype itself: There is no known antigen for this receptor. No base qualities exist here, and no much larger clone lies one base off it.

The CDR1 and CDR2 encoded by the germline V gene are MDHEN and SYDVKM. A distance of 12 bases separates the germline ends of V and J, which lose 8 bases and 1 base respectively. The CDR3, cysteine through phenylalanine, is 13 amino acids long. Of all the DNA, just the CDR3 is kept, 39 bases in frame from base 1. In this chain, TRBV28 is recombined with TRBJ2-7; the D region is possibly TRBD1 or TRBD2, each matching across 5 bases. This receptor was identified in a human donor in good health (CMV status not recorded). Some clones in this sample may be carry-over from other donors' samples. Source material: PBMCs. CDR3 sequence: CASVGDRSYEQYF. The DNA reads TGTGCCAGCGTTGGGGACCGATCCTACGAGCAGTACTTC.